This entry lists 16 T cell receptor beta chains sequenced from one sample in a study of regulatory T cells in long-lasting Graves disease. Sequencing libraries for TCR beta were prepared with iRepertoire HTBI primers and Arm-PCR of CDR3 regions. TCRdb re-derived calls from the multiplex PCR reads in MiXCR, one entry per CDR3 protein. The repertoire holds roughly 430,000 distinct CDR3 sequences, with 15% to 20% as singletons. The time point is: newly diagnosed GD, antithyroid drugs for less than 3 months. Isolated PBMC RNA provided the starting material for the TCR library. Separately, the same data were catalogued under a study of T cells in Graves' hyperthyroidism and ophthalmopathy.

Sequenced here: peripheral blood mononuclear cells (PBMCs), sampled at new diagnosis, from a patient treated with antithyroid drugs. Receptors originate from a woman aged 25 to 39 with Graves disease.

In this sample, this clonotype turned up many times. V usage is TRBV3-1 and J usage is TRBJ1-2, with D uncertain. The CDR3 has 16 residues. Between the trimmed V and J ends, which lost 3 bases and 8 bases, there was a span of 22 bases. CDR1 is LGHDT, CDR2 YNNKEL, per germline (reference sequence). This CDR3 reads CASSQDTRTDGGGYTF. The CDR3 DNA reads TGTGCCAGCAGCCAGGATACTCGAACCGACGGTGGCGGCTACACCTTC.

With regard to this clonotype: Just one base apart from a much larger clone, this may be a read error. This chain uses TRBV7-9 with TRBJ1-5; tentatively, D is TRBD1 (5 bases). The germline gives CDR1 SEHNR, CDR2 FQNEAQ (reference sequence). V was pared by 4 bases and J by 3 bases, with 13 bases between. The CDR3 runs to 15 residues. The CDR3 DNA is TGTGCCAGCAGCTCAGCCGCAGGGCCCAATCAGCCCCAGCATTTT. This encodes CASSSAAGPNQPQHF.

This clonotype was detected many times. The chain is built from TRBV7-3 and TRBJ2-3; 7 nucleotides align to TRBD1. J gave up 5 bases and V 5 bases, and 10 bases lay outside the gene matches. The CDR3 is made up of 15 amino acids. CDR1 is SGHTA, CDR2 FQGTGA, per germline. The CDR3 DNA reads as TGTGCCAGCAGCGAAGGGGGAGCAGGGGGAGATACGCAGTATTTT. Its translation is CASSEGGAGGDTQYF.

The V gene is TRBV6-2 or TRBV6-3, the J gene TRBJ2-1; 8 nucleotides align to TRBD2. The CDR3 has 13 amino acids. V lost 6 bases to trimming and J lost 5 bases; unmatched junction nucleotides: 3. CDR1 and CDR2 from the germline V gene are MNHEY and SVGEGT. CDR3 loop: CASSGTRNNEQFF. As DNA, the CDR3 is TGTGCCAGCAGCGGGACTAGAAACAATGAGCAGTTCTTC.

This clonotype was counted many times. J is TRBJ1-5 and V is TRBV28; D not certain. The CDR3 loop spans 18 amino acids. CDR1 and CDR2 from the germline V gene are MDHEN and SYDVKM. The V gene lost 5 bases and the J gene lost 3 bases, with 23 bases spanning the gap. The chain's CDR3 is CASSPVEGSTLFNQPQHF. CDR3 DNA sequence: TGTGCCAGCAGTCCCGTAGAGGGTAGTACTCTTTTCAATCAGCCCCAGCATTTT.

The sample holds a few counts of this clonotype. The CDR3 protein is CSVPLLGGSSDTQYF. The CDR3 region has the DNA TGCAGCGTTCCGCTTTTGGGAGGCTCATCAGATACGCAGTATTTT. The chain links TRBV29-1 to TRBJ2-3; TRBD2 might be the D (6 bases). Trimming shortened V by 5 bases and J by 4 bases, and 19 bases separated the two germline ends. Germline CDR1 is SQVTM and CDR2 is ANQGSEA. The CDR3 loop spans 15 amino acids.

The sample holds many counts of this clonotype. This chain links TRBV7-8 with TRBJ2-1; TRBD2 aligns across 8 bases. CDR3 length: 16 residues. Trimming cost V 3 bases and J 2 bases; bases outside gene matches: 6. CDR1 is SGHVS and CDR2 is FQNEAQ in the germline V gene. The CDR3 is CASSFGAGGPYNEQFF. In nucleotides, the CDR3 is TGTGCCAGCAGCTTCGGGGCGGGAGGTCCCTACAATGAGCAGTTCTTC.

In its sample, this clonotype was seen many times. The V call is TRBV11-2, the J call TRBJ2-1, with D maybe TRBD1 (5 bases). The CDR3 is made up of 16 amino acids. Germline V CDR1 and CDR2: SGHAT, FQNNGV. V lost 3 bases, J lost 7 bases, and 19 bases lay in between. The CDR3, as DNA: TGTGCCAGCAGCTTTTTAGTGTCAGGGTTGGGGAATGAGCAGTTCTTC. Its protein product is CASSFLVSGLGNEQFF.

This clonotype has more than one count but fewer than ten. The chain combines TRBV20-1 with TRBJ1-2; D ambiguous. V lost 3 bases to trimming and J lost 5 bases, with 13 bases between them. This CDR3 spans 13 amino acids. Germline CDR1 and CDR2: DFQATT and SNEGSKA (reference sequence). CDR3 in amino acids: CSARPPGRYGYTF. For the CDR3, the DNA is TGCAGTGCTAGGCCACCCGGCCGGTATGGCTACACCTTC.

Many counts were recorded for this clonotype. The CDR3 sequence: CAWRGGSYEQYF. The CDR3 bases are TGTGCCTGGAGAGGGGGTAGCTACGAGCAGTACTTC. The chain employs TRBV30 and TRBJ2-7; perhaps TRBD1 as D (6 bases). The ends were cut back, 3 bases at V and 3 bases at J, with 9 bases in the middle. This CDR3 is built from 12 residues. Germline values: CDR1 GTSNPN, CDR2 SVGIG (reference sequence).

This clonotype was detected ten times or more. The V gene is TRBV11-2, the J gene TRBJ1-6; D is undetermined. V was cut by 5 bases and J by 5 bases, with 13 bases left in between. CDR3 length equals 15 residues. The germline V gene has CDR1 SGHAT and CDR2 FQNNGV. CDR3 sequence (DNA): TGTGCCAGCAGCCTCCGTGTTGGGGATAATTCACCCCTCCACTTT. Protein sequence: CASSLRVGDNSPLHF.

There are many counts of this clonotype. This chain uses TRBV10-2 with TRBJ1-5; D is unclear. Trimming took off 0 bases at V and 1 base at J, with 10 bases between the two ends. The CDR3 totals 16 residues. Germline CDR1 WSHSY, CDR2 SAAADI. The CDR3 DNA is TGCGCCAGCAGTGAGTCGACTCAGTACAGCAATCAGCCCCAGCATTTT. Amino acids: CASSESTQYSNQPQHF.

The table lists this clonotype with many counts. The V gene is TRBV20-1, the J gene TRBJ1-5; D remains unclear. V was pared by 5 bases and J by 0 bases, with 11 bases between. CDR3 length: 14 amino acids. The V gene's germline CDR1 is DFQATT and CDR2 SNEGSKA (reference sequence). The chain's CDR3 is CSAPPLYSNQPQHF. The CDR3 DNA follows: TGCAGTGCTCCACCTTTATATAGCAATCAGCCCCAGCATTTT.

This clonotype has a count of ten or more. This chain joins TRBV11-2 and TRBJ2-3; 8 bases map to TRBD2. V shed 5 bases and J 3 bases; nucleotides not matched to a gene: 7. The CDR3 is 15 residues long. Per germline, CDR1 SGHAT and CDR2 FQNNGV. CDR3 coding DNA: TGTGCCAGCAGCAACCCGGGACTAGGAACAGATACGCAGTATTTT. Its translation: CASSNPGLGTDTQYF.

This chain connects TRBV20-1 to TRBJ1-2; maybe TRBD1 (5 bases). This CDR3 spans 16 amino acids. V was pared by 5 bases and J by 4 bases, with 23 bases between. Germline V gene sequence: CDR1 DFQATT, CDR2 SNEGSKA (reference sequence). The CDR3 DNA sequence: TGCAGTGCTTACTTCTCTCCAGGGCTTTCAAGCTATGGCTACACCTTC. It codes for CSAYFSPGLSSYGYTF.

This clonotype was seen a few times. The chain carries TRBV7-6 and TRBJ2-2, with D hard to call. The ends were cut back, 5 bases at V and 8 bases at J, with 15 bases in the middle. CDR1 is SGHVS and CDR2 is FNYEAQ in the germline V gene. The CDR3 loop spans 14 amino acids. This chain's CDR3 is CASSPLSSPGELFF. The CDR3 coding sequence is TGTGCCAGCAGCCCCCTCAGTTCACCAGGGGAGCTGTTTTTT.